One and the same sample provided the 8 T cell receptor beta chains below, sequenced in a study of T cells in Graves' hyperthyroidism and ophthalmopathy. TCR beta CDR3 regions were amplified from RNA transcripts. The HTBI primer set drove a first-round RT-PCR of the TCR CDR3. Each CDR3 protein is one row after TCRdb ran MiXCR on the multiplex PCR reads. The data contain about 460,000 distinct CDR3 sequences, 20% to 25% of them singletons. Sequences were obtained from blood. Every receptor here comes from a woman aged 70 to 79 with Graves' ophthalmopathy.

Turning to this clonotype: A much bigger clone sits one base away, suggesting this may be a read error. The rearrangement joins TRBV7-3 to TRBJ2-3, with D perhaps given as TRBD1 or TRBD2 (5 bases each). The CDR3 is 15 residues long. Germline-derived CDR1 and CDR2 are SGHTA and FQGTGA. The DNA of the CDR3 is TGTGCCAACAGCCCTGGTGGCGGTGGGGGAGATACGCAGTATTTT. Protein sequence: CANSPGGGGGDTQYF.

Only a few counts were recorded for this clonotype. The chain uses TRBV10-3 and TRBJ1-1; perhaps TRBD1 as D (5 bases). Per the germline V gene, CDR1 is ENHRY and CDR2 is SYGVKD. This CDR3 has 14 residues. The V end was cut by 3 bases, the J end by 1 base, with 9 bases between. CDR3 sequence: CAISDARANTEAFF. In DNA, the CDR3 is TGTGCCATCAGTGATGCCAGGGCGAACACTGAAGCTTTCTTT.

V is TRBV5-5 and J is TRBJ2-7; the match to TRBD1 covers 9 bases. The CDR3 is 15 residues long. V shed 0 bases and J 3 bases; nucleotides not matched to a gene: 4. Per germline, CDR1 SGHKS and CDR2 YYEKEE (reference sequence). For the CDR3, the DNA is TGTGCCAGCAGCTTGGATGGGACAGGGATCTACGAGCAGTACTTC. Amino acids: CASSLDGTGIYEQYF.

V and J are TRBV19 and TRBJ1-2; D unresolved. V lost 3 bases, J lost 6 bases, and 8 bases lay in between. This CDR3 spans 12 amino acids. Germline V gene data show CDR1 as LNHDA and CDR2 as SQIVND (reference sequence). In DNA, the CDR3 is TGTGCCAGTAGTATCTCCCGCAATGGCTACACCTTC. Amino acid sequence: CASSISRNGYTF.

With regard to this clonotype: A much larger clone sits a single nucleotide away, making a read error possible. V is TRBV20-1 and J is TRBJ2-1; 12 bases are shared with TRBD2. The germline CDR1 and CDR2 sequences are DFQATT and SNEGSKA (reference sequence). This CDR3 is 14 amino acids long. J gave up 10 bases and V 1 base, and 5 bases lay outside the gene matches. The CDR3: CSARVTSGSPEQFF. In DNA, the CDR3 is TGCAGTGCTAGAGTGACTAGCGGGAGTCCCGAGCAGTTCTTC.

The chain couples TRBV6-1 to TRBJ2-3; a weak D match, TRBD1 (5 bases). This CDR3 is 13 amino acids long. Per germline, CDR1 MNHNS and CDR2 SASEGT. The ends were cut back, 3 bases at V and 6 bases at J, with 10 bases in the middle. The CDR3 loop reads CASSDLRGDTQYF. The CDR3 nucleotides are TGTGCCAGCAGTGATCTTAGGGGCGATACGCAGTATTTT.

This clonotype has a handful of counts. The CDR3 nucleotides are TGTGCCAGCGGAATCACAGGACTCTATGGCTACACCTTC. Protein: CASGITGLYGYTF. The V gene is TRBV28, the J gene TRBJ1-2, with D possibly matching TRBD1 (5 bases). V dropped 8 bases and J dropped 4 bases, with 14 bases sitting between them. Germline V CDR1 and CDR2: MDHEN, SYDVKM. The CDR3 runs 13 residues.

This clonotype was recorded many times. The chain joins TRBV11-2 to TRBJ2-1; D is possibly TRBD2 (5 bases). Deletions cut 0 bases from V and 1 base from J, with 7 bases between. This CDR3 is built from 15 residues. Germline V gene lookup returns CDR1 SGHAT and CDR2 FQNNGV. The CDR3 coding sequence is TGTGCCAGCAGCTTAGAAGGGAGATCCTACAATGAGCAGTTCTTC. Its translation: CASSLEGRSYNEQFF.